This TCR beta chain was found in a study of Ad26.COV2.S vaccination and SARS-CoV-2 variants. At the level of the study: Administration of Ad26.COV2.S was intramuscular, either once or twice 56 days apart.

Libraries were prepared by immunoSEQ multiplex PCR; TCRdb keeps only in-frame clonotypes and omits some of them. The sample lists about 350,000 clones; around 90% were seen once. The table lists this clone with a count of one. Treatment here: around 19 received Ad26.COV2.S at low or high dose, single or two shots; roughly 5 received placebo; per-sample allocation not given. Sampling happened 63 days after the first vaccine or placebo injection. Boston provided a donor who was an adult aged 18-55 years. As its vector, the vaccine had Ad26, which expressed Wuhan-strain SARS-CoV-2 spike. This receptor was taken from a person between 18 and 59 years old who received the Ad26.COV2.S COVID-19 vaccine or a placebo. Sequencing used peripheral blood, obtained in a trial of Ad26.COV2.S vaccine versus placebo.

In DNA form, the CDR3 reads TGTGCCAGTAAACATCAGGGGACGGGGTGGGAAAACGCTCAGTACTTC. This encodes CASKHQGTGWENAQYF. The chain carries TRBV19 and TRBJ2-4; D is possibly TRBD1 (6 bases). CDR1 and CDR2 from the germline V gene are LNHDA and SQIVND (reference sequence). Trimming stripped 7 bases from V and 12 bases from J, with 28 bases between. CDR3 length equals 16 residues.